A single sample gave rise to the 27 T cell receptor beta chains below, sequenced in a study of CD8 T cells in Susac syndrome. It was with random hexamers that roughly 0.5 to 1 ug RNA was reverse transcribed. Using its own MiXCR run on the immunoSEQ multiplex PCR reads, TCRdb lists one record per CDR3 protein. The sample holds about 69,000 distinct CDR3 sequences, more than 85% seen once. Specimen: CD8+ T cells from PBMCs. The receptors were gathered from a human donor in good health.

The CDR3 loop reads CASSYDTDAGTGGDEQYF. The CDR3 DNA sequence: TGTGCCAGCAGTTACGATACAGATGCCGGGACAGGGGGCGACGAGCAGTACTTC. The V gene is TRBV6-2 or TRBV6-3, the J gene TRBJ2-7; TRBD1 agrees at 12 bases. The trim removed 2 bases at V and 5 bases at J, leaving 13 bases unmatched. This CDR3 spans 18 amino acids. Germline lookup yields CDR1 MNHEY and CDR2 SVGEGT.

This clonotype has just one count. This rearrangement joins TRBV7-2 to TRBJ2-7, with TRBD2 as a possible D gene (6 bases). The V end lost 1 base, the J end lost 0 bases, and 13 bases lay between the germline ends. This CDR3 is built from 16 residues. Per germline, CDR1 SGHTA and CDR2 FQGNSA. The CDR3 is CASSLVVIGGSYEQYF. Here the CDR3 DNA reads TGTGCCAGCAGCTTAGTGGTTATCGGGGGCTCCTACGAGCAGTACTTC.

The chain uses TRBV4-1 and TRBJ1-6, with D maybe TRBD1 (5 bases). This CDR3 has 15 amino acids. The germline V and J ends were trimmed by 3 bases and 9 bases, with 15 bases remaining between them. CDR1 and CDR2 from the germline V gene are MGHRA and YSYEKL. The CDR3 protein is CASSHPSGLGSPLHF. CDR3 nucleotides: TGCGCCAGCAGCCATCCCTCGGGGCTGGGTTCACCCCTCCACTTT.

The chain carries TRBV19 and TRBJ2-7; 8 bases are shared with TRBD1. Unmatched junction bases numbered 1, after V lost 3 bases and J lost 3 bases. This CDR3 has 13 amino acids. The V gene's germline CDR1 is LNHDA and CDR2 SQIVND (reference sequence). CDR3 coding DNA: TGTGCCAGTAGTATTGACAGGGGCTACGAGCAGTACTTC. It codes for CASSIDRGYEQYF.

The CDR3 DNA sequence: TGTGCCAGCAGAGGGGACCCGGTTCTCCGCTCCTATAATTCACCCCTCCACTTT. This sequence encodes CASRGDPVLRSYNSPLHF. This chain joins TRBV25-1 and TRBJ1-6; tentatively, D is TRBD1 (5 bases). The germline V gene has CDR1 MGHDK and CDR2 SYGVNS. This CDR3 is 18 amino acids long. With 6 bases removed from V and 0 bases from J, the gap between germline ends came to 18 bases.

This chain joins TRBV13 and TRBJ1-4; D remains unclear. V was pared by 5 bases and J by 4 bases, with 8 bases between. Per the germline V gene, CDR1 is PRHDT and CDR2 is FYEKMQ (reference sequence). The CDR3 sequence is 13 residues long. CDR3 loop: CASSLRDNEKLFF. The CDR3 DNA sequence: TGTGCCAGCAGCCTCCGGGATAATGAAAAACTGTTTTTT.

The V and J genes are TRBV30 and TRBJ2-7; the D is unclear. The V end was cut by 0 bases, the J end by 4 bases, with 4 bases between. The CDR3 spans 11 residues. Germline values: CDR1 GTSNPN, CDR2 SVGIG (reference sequence). As DNA, the CDR3 is TGTGCCTGGAGTGTAGCGTACGAGCAGTACTTC. Translation gives CAWSVAYEQYF.

V gene TRBV13 combines with J gene TRBJ2-1; 8 bases are shared with TRBD2. This CDR3 comprises 15 residues. The trim removed 0 bases at V and 2 bases at J, leaving 0 bases unmatched. Germline V CDR1 and CDR2: PRHDT, FYEKMQ (reference sequence). The CDR3 spells CASSLGRGAYNEQFF. The CDR3 DNA sequence: TGTGCCAGCAGCTTAGGGCGGGGGGCCTACAATGAGCAGTTCTTC.

The genes are TRBV2 and TRBJ1-2; TRBD1 matches 7 bases. CDR1 and CDR2 from the germline V gene are SNHLY and FYNNEI. V dropped 1 base and J dropped 4; count of bases not matched to a gene: 6. The CDR3 spans 15 residues. The DNA for the CDR3 is TGTGCCAGCAGTGAAGAAGGGGGCTCGGGCTATGGCTACACCTTC. Amino acids: CASSEEGGSGYGYTF.

The chain links TRBV19 to TRBJ2-1; D unresolved. V dropped 4 bases and J dropped 4 bases, with 5 bases sitting between them. Germline CDR1 reads LNHDA; CDR2 reads SQIVND (reference sequence). This CDR3 has 12 amino acids. The CDR3 here is CASSKQYNEQFF. The CDR3 DNA sequence: TGTGCCAGTAGTAAACAATACAATGAGCAGTTCTTC.

The table lists this clonotype with a few counts. This chain joins TRBV7-8 and TRBJ2-5; tentative D call: TRBD2 (6 bases). The CDR3 runs to 13 residues. Germline-derived CDR1 and CDR2 are SGHVS and FQNEAQ. Deletions cut 5 bases from V and 2 bases from J, with 9 bases between. The CDR3 nucleotides read TGTGCCAGCAGCGGGGACTTTCAAGAGACCCAGTACTTC. Translating it yields CASSGDFQETQYF.

This clonotype appeared a single time. The chain links TRBV30 to TRBJ1-1; the D is unclear. This CDR3 contains 13 residues. Looked up from germline, CDR1 is GTSNPN and CDR2 is SVGIG (reference sequence). Trimming took 0 bases from V and 6 from J, leaving 11 bases between them. The CDR3 here is CAWSVYSRSEAFF. CDR3 bases: TGTGCCTGGAGTGTGTACAGCAGGTCTGAAGCTTTCTTT. The entire variable domain, with the rest obtained from reference TRBV30 and TRBJ1-1, is as follows: SQTIHQWPATLVQPVGSPLSLECTVEGTSNPNLYWYRQAAGRGLQLLFYSVGIGQISSEVPQNLSASRPQDRQFILSSKKLLLSDSGFYLCAWSVYSRSEAFFGQGTRLTVV.

In this sample, this clonotype turned up once. In DNA form, the CDR3 reads TGTGCCAGCAGCTTAGCGCCTTCGGGGTATACCGGGGAGCTGTTTTTT. Amino acids: CASSLAPSGYTGELFF. V usage is TRBV7-9 and J usage is TRBJ2-2, with D perhaps matching TRBD2 (5 bases). The CDR3 has 16 amino acids. The V gene lost 0 bases and the J gene lost 5 bases, with 13 bases spanning the gap. Per germline, CDR1 SEHNR and CDR2 FQNEAQ (reference sequence). The complete variable domain, with remaining parts taken from reference TRBV7-9 and TRBJ2-2, reads DTGVSQNPRHKITKRGQNVTFRCDPISEHNRLYWYRQTLGQGPEFLTYFQNEAQLEKSRLLSDRFSAERPKGSFSTLEIQRTEQGDSAMYLCASSLAPSGYTGELFFGEGSRLTVL.

The chain has TRBV19 and TRBJ1-1; D may be TRBD1 (6 bases). CDR1 is LNHDA, CDR2 SQIVND, per germline (reference sequence). Trimming removed 9 bases from V and 5 bases from J, with 16 bases in between. The CDR3 contains 13 residues. The CDR3 DNA reads as TGTGCCAGCAGGAGGGGCCAGGGGACTGAAGCTTTCTTT. Translation gives CASRRGQGTEAFF.

The rearrangement links TRBV7-2 to TRBJ1-5; 10 positions agree with TRBD1. The CDR3 is 15 amino acids. The ends lost 5 bases at V and 6 bases at J; junction bases unmatched: 7. Per the germline V gene, CDR1 is SGHTA and CDR2 is FQGNSA. In DNA form, the CDR3 reads TGTGCCAGCAGCCCCGACGGGACAGGGGCTCAGCCCCAGCATTTT. It encodes CASSPDGTGAQPQHF.

The chain couples TRBV12-3 or TRBV12-4 to TRBJ1-1; possibly TRBD1 for D (5 bases). Deletions cut 5 bases from V and 5 bases from J, with 9 bases between. The CDR3 is 12 amino acids. DNA for the CDR3: TGTGCCAGCAGTGTGGGACGGACTGAAGCTTTCTTT. The encoded protein is CASSVGRTEAFF.

This rearrangement joins TRBV28 to TRBJ2-7; TRBD1 matches at 7 bases. CDR3 length equals 15 residues. The germline V gene has CDR1 MDHEN and CDR2 SYDVKM. J lost 0 bases, V lost 4 bases, and 6 bases had no gene match. CDR3 bases: TGTGCCAGCAGTTCCACAGGGGCCAGCTCCTACGAGCAGTACGTC. It codes for CASSSTGASSYEQYV.

V is TRBV27 and J is TRBJ2-2, with 10 bases fitting TRBD1. The CDR3 is made up of 16 amino acids. V gave up 5 bases and J gave up 7 bases; unmatched junction bases: 10. Germline CDR1 and CDR2: MNHEY and SMNVEV (reference sequence). CDR3 DNA sequence: TGTGCCAGCAGTGAGTGGCGACAGGGGGCTGGCGGGGAGCTGTTTTTT. Protein: CASSEWRQGAGGELFF.

The chain employs TRBV7-2 and TRBJ2-5, with D perhaps TRBD1 (6 bases). Germline V lookup: CDR1 SGHTA, CDR2 FQGNSA. V was shortened by 4 bases and J by 7 bases, with 16 bases between the two germline ends. This CDR3 spans 14 amino acids. DNA of the CDR3: TGTGCCAGCAGCTCCCTGGGGGCGTTAGGGACCCAGTACTTC. It yields the protein CASSSLGALGTQYF.

The chain recombines TRBV30 with TRBJ2-1, with 8 bases matching TRBD2. Germline-derived CDR1 and CDR2 are GTSNPN and SVGIG (reference sequence). The length of the CDR3 is 14 residues. Trimming removed 1 base from V and 10 bases from J; junction bases left unmatched: 9. The CDR3 region is CAWSAAALAGEQFF. CDR3 nucleotides: TGTGCCTGGAGTGCGGCAGCGTTAGCGGGGGAGCAGTTCTTC.

This clonotype was observed once. Here the CDR3 reads CASSLSMGHDDYGYTF. DNA of the CDR3: TGTGCCAGCAGCTTATCAATGGGACACGACGACTATGGCTACACCTTC. The genes are TRBV7-9 and TRBJ1-2; possible D gene TRBD1, 6 bases. V lost 2 bases to trimming and J lost 3 bases, with 16 bases between them. Germline values: CDR1 SEHNR, CDR2 FQNEAQ (reference sequence). The CDR3 runs 16 residues.

This chain joins TRBV28 and TRBJ2-1; no definite D call. Trimming stripped 3 bases from V and 7 bases from J, with 7 bases between. This CDR3 region has 12 residues. CDR1 is MDHEN and CDR2 is SYDVKM in the germline V gene. The CDR3 loop is CASSLVDNEQFF. Written as DNA, the CDR3 is TGTGCCAGCAGTTTGGTAGATAATGAGCAGTTCTTC. Complete variable domain (other parts from reference TRBV28 and TRBJ2-1): DVKVTQSSRYLVKRTGEKVFLECVQDMDHENMFWYRQDPGLGLRLIYFSYDVKMKEKGDIPEGYSVSREKKERFSLILESASTNQTSMYLCASSLVDNEQFFGPGTRLTVL.

The chain couples TRBV5-6 to TRBJ2-2; D may be TRBD2 (5 bases). V lost 2 bases to trimming and J lost 5 bases, with 10 bases between them. CDR1 and CDR2 (germline): SGHDT, YYEEEE. The CDR3 is 14 amino acids. CDR3 DNA sequence: TGTGCCAGCAGCTTTGGACTGCCGACCGGGGAGCTGTTTTTT. Translation: CASSFGLPTGELFF.

This clonotype was detected once. V usage is TRBV7-8 and J usage is TRBJ2-4; D remains unclear. CDR3 length: 13 residues. The V end lost 5 bases, the J end lost 10 bases, and 15 bases lay between the germline ends. Germline CDR1 is SGHVS and CDR2 is FQNEAQ. DNA for the CDR3: TGTGCCAGCAGCCCCTCCGGATGGAATATTCAGTACTTC. Translated, it gives CASSPSGWNIQYF.

V is TRBV7-8 and J is TRBJ2-7; D unresolved. The V gene lost 4 bases and the J gene lost 6 bases, with 16 bases spanning the gap. The CDR3 has 14 amino acids. Germline CDR1 and CDR2: SGHVS and FQNEAQ. CDR3 nucleotides: TGTGCCAGCAGCTCACTCGGACGAACCTTCGAGCAGTACGTC. It specifies CASSSLGRTFEQYV.

The chain employs TRBV9 and TRBJ1-5, with 10 bases fitting TRBD1. Germline CDR1 SGDLS, CDR2 YYNGEE. CDR3 size: 14 residues. Trimming removed 2 bases from V and 6 bases from J; junction bases left unmatched: 2. As DNA, the CDR3 is TGTGCCAGCAGCGTGACAGGGGGCGGTCAGCCCCAGCATTTT. Its protein product is CASSVTGGGQPQHF.

The chain is built from TRBV7-9 and TRBJ2-7; 7 nucleotides line up with TRBD1. This CDR3 region has 14 residues. V gave up 5 bases and J gave up 2 bases; unmatched junction bases: 6. CDR1 and CDR2 from the germline V gene are SEHNR and FQNEAQ (reference sequence). The CDR3 region is CASSHFDRAYEQYV. The CDR3 nucleotides read TGTGCCAGCAGCCATTTCGACAGGGCCTACGAGCAGTACGTC.